Included here is one TCR beta chain sequence, with context. The antigen is unknown. These data originate in a study of cytomegalovirus exposure and HLA in healthy donors. The V end was cut by 8 bases, the J end by 2 bases, with 13 bases between. Germline V CDR1 and CDR2: MGHDK, SYGVNS. CDR3 length: 13 amino acids. General study findings and limits: Analyzed later, association rates of TCRs varied across HLA loci, with DRB1 most and HLA-C fewest.

Use of 60 Vbeta and 13 Jbeta primers characterized the PCR. Data came from immunoSEQ multiplex PCR; TCRdb stores just in-frame clones and leaves some out. The table shows around 91,000 clones, with around 64% occurring only once. The sequenced sample was PBMCs. The chain links TRBV25-1 to TRBJ2-7, with D maybe TRBD2 (5 bases). This sequence was found in a man between 60 and 75 years old in good health and CMV-seronegative. CDR3 residues: CASVPTGTYEQYF. CDR3 DNA: TGTGCCAGCGTACCGACGGGAACCTACGAGCAGTACTTC.